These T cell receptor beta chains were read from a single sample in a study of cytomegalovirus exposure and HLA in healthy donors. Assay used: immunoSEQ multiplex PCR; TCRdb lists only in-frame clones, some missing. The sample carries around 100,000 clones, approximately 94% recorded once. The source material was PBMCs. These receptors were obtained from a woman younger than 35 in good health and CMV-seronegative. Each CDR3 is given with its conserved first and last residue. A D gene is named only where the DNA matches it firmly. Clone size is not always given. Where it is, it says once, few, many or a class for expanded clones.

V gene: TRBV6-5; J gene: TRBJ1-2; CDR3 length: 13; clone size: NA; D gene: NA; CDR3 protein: CASRTTGNYGYTF; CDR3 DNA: TGTGCCAGCAGGACAACAGGGAATTATGGCTACACCTTC
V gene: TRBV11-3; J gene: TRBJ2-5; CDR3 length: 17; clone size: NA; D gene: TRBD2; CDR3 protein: CASSLDQASGGQETQYF; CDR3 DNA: TGTGCCAGCAGCTTAGATCAGGCTAGCGGGGGACAAGAGACCCAGTACTTC
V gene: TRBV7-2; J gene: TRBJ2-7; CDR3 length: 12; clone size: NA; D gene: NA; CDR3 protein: CASGVSPYEQYF; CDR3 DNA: TGTGCCAGCGGAGTGAGCCCCTACGAGCAGTACTTC
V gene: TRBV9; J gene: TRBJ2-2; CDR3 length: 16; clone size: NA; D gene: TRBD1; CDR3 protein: CASSEGPGGNTGELFF; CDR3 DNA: TGTGCCAGCAGCGAGGGCCCAGGGGGGAACACCGGGGAGCTGTTTTTT
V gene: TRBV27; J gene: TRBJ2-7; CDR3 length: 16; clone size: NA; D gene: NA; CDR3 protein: CASSFSRGPLSYEQYF; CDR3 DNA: TGTGCCAGCAGCTTCTCCAGGGGCCCCCTCTCCTACGAGCAGTACTTC
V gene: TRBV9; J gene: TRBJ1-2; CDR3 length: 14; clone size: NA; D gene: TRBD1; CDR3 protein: CASTGDRGTGGYTF; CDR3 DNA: TGTGCCAGCACGGGAGACAGGGGGACCGGTGGCTACACCTTC
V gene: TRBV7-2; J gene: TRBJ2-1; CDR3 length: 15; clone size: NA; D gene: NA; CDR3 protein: CASSLGRVGNNEQFF; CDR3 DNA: TGTGCCAGCAGCTTGGGCAGGGTCGGAAATAATGAGCAGTTCTTC
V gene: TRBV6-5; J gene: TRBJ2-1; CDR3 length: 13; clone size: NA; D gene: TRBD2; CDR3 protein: CASAGGLYNEQFF; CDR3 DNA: TGTGCCAGCGCGGGAGGGCTTTACAATGAGCAGTTCTTC
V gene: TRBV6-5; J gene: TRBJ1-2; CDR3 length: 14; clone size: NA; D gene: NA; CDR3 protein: CASTLGGINYGYTF; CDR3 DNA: TGTGCCAGCACCCTGGGGGGGATAAACTATGGCTACACCTTC
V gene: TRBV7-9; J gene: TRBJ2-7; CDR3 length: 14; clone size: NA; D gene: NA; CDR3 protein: CASSTQTGEYEQYF; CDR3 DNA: TGTGCCAGCAGCACCCAGACAGGAGAGTACGAGCAGTACTTC
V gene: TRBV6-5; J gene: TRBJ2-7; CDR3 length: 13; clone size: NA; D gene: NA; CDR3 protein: CASKTQSSYEQYF; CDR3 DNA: TGTGCCAGCAAGACACAGAGCTCCTACGAGCAGTACTTC
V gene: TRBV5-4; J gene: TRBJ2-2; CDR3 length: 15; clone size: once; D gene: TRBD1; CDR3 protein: CASSFTDRVTGELFF; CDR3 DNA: TGTGCCAGCAGTTTTACGGACAGGGTAACCGGGGAGCTGTTTTTT
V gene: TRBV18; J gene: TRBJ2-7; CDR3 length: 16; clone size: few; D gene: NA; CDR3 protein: CASSPEPAGSSYEQYF; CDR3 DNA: TGTGCCAGCTCACCGGAACCAGCGGGTAGCTCCTACGAGCAGTACTTC
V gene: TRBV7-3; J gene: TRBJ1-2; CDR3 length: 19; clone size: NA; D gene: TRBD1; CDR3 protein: CASSPHRQGRTPSVNGYTF; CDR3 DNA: TGTGCCAGCAGCCCCCATAGACAGGGTAGGACCCCGTCGGTAAATGGCTACACCTTC
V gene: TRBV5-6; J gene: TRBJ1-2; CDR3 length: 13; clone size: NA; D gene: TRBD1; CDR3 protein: CASSLGQGRGYTF; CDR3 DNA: TGTGCCAGCAGCTTAGGACAGGGGAGAGGCTACACCTTC
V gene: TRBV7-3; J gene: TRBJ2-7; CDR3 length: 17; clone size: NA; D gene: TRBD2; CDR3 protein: CASSSGAGRGSSYEQYF; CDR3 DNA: TGTGCCAGCAGCTCTGGGGCGGGGCGGGGGAGCTCCTACGAGCAGTACTTC
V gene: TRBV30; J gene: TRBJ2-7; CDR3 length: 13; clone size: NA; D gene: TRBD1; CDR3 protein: CALGTGSAYEQYF; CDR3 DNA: TGTGCCTTAGGGACAGGGTCGGCCTACGAGCAGTACTTC
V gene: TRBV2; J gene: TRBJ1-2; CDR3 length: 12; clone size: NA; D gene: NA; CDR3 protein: CASSDRGRGYTF; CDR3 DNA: TGTGCCAGCAGTGATAGGGGTCGGGGCTACACCTTC
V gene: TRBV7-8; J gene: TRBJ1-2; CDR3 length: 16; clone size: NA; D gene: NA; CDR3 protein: CASSPHPGVANYGYTF; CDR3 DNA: TGTGCCAGCAGCCCCCATCCAGGGGTCGCCAACTATGGCTACACCTTC
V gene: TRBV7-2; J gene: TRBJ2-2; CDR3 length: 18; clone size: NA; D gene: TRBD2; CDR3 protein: CASSWWLAGPAGTGELFF; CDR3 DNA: TGTGCCAGCAGCTGGTGGCTAGCGGGCCCAGCAGGCACCGGGGAGCTGTTTTTT
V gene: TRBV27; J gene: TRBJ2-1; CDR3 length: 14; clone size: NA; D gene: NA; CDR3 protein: CASSLWSGYNEQFF; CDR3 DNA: TGTGCCAGCAGTTTATGGTCGGGTTACAATGAGCAGTTCTTC
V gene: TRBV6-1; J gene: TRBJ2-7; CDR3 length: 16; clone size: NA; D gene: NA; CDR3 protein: CASSEAVSSEAYEQYF; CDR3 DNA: TGTGCCAGCAGTGAAGCGGTGTCTAGCGAAGCCTACGAGCAGTACTTC
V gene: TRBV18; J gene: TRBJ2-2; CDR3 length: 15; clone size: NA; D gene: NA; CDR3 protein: CASSPGQFNTGELFF; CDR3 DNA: TGTGCCAGCTCACCAGGGCAGTTTAACACCGGGGAGCTGTTTTTT
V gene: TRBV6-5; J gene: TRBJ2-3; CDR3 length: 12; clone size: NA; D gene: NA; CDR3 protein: CASSYSYGLLFF; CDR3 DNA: TGTGCCAGCAGTTACTCATACGGACTCCTTTTTTTT
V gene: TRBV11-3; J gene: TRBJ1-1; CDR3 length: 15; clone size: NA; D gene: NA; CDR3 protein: CASSPPDREITEAFF; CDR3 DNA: TGTGCCAGCAGCCCGCCCGACAGAGAAATCACTGAAGCTTTCTTT
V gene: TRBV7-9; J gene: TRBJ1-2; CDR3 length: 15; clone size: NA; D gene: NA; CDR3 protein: CASSLGTAVAYGYTF; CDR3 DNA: TGTGCCAGCAGCTTAGGGACCGCGGTAGCGTATGGCTACACCTTC
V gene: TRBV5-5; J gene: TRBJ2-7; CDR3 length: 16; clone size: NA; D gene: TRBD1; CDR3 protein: CASSFTGTGGYYEQYF; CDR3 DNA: TGTGCCAGCAGCTTCACCGGGACAGGGGGGTACTACGAGCAGTACTTC
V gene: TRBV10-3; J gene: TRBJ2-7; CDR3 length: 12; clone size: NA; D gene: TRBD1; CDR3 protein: CAISGQGYEQYF; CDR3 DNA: TGTGCCATCAGTGGACAGGGGTACGAGCAGTACTTC
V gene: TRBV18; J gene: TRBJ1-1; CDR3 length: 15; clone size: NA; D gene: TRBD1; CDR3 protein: CASSPIGQVDTEAFF; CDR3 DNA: TGTGCCAGCTCACCAATAGGACAGGTCGACACTGAAGCTTTCTTT
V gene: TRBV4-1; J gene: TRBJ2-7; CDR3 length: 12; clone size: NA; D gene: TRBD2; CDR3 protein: CASSQVGGGRYF; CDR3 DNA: TGCGCCAGCAGCCAAGTCGGGGGGGGTCGGTACTTC
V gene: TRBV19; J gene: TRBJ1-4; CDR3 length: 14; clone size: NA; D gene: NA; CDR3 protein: CASSILQPNEKLFF; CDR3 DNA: TGTGCCAGTAGTATATTACAGCCGAATGAAAAACTGTTTTTT
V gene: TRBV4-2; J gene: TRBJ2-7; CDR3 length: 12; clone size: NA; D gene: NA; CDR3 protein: CASSQVAYEQYF; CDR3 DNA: TGTGCCAGCAGCCAAGTCGCGTACGAGCAGTACTTC
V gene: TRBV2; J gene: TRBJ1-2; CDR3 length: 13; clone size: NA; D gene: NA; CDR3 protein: CAGGVPAQFGYTF; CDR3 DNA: TGTGCCGGGGGGGTCCCTGCACAGTTTGGCTACACCTTC